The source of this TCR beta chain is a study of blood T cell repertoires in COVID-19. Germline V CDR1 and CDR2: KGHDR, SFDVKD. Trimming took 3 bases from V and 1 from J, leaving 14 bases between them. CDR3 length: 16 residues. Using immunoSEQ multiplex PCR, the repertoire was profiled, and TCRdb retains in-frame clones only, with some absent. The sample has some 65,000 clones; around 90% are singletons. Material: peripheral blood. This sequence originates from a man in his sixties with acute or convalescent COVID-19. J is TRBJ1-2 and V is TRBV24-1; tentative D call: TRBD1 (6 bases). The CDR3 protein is CATSDATTRGNYGYTF. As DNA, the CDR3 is TGTGCCACCAGTGATGCCACGACCAGGGGTAACTATGGCTACACCTTC.